This section outlines one TCR beta chain sequence together with its context. Its matching antigen is unknown. TCR cDNA was made by 5'RACE template switching, adding a universal primer site and UMIs. MiXCR was run by TCRdb on the 5' RACE reads, yielding one entry per CDR3 protein. In the table there are 450,000 to 600,000 distinct CDR3 sequences, less than 20% of which are singletons. The data derive from a study of T cells after yellow fever vaccination. This CDR3 comprises 16 residues. The germline V gene encodes CDR1 LGHNA and CDR2 YSLEER. With 0 bases clipped from V and 4 bases from J, the junction kept 7 bases outside the gene matches. Study results and caveats: Most primary-vaccination clones reappeared after the booster (just under 98% CD4, roughly 90% CD8).

The chain carries TRBV4-3 and TRBJ1-2; 8 bases agree with TRBD1. This specimen was PBMCs, taken 5 to 6 days after the first yellow fever vaccination. The source of this sequence is a young man who received the YFV17D yellow fever vaccine. This CDR3 is CASSQDPTGGGYGYTF. Here the CDR3 DNA reads TGCGCCAGCAGCCAAGATCCTACAGGGGGAGGCTATGGCTACACCTTC.